The clone carrying this T cell receptor (beta chain) appeared many times. The antigen is unknown. The germline CDR1 and CDR2 sequences are SQVTM and ANQGSEA. There are 14 residues in the CDR3. The ends were cut back, 5 bases at V and 2 bases at J, with 15 bases in the middle. With each sample, at least 6 micrograms of total RNA were extracted. For the second PCR, which ran for about 6 to 11 cycles, a sample-barcoded 5' primer and a J-beta primer mix were used. TCRdb used MiXCR to reprocess the 5' RACE reads, holding one entry per CDR3 protein. The table includes about 1.1 million distinct CDR3 sequences, roughly two fifths detected once. The source of the sample is a study of blood T cells in healthy people across ages. Overall study results and limits: What prevented conclusive comparison of naive and antigen-experienced cells was that PBMCs were unsorted. Versus aged donors, long-lived donors had higher diversity and more naive CD4+ cells.

Material for sequencing was blood. The clonotype comes from a man between 18 and 29 years old in good health. The V call is TRBV29-1, the J call TRBJ2-5; no clear D. The CDR3 spells CSVRLAAQQETQYF. In nucleotides, the CDR3 is TGCAGCGTTCGGCTCGCGGCACAACAAGAGACCCAGTACTTC.